Reported below is one TCR beta chain. Its antigen is still unknown. Germline V lookup: CDR1 MNHEY, CDR2 SVGEGT. V lost 5 bases and J 6 bases, leaving 16 bases between the germline ends. CDR3 length equals 14 residues. This record belongs to a study of Ad26.COV2.S vaccination and SARS-CoV-2 variants. As to treatment: approximately 18 received Ad26.COV2.S at low or high dose, single or two shots; about 5 received placebo; per-sample allocation not given. Day 63 after the first injection of vaccine or placebo was the sampling time. Study-level findings and limits: It was found that vaccine and placebo recipients had similar non-spike TCR breadth.

Profiling relied on immunoSEQ multiplex PCR, and the TCRdb table lists in-frame clones only, not all of them. The top ten hold around 1.7% of the sample, which has 440,000 or so clones, about nine tenths seen once. This sequence joins TRBV6-2 or TRBV6-3 and TRBJ1-2; no clear D gene. This TCR came from a person between 18 and 65 years old who received the Ad26.COV2.S COVID-19 vaccine or a placebo. Sequencing was performed on peripheral blood, taken in a trial of Ad26.COV2.S vaccine versus placebo. The CDR3 region has the DNA TGTGCCAGCAGTGACCCTAACCTCAGAAATGGCTACACCTTC. Protein product: CASSDPNLRNGYTF.